This T cell receptor (beta chain) was profiled in a study of response to subunit inactivated influenza vaccine. CDR3 length: 12 amino acids. Trimming took off 6 bases at V and 5 bases at J, with 7 bases between the two ends. Broader study findings: After each seasonal influenza vaccination, few new T cells are recruited, the authors suggested.

There are many counts of this clonotype. What it binds is unknown. TCRdb recomputed calls from the RT-PCR reads with MiXCR, one row per CDR3 protein. The repertoire holds approximately 570,000 distinct CDR3 sequences, with 7.6% as singletons. This material consisted of PBMCs from blood, taken less than 25 months after vaccination. The clonotype comes from a man in his fifties or sixties who received an inactivated influenza vaccine. This chain connects TRBV12-3 or TRBV12-4 to TRBJ1-4; D call uncertain. CDR3: CASSLSNEKLFF. As DNA, the CDR3 is TGTGCCAGCAGCCTCTCAAATGAAAAACTGTTTTTT.